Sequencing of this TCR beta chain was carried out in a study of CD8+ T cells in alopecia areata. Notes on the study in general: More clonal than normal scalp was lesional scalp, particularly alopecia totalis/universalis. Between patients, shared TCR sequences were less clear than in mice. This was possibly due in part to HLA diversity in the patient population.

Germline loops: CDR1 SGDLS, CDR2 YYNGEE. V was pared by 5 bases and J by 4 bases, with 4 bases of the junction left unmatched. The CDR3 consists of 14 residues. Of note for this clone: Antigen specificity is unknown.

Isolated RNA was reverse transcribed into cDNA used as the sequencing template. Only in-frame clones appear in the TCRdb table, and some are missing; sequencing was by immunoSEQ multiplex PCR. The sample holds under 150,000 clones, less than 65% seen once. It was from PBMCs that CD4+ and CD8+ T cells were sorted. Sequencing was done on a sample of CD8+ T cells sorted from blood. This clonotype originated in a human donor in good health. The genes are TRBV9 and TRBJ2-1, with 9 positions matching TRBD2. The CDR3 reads CASSISGGYNEQFF. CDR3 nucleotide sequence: TGTGCCAGCAGTATTAGCGGGGGATACAATGAGCAGTTCTTC.